These 12 T cell receptor beta chains were sequenced from one sample in a study of blood T cell repertoires in COVID-19. Profiling relied on immunoSEQ multiplex PCR, and the TCRdb table lists in-frame clones only, not all of them. The table includes about 180,000 clones, roughly 80% detected once. Sequences were obtained from peripheral blood. The source of these receptors is a human donor in a cohort sampled during active COVID-19.

The chain recombines TRBV9 with TRBJ2-7; weak D call: TRBD1 (6 bases). Trimming stripped 0 bases from V and 0 bases from J, with 13 bases between. This CDR3 comprises 16 residues. Germline V gene data show CDR1 as SGDLS and CDR2 as YYNGEE. The CDR3 here is CASSVDGRGSSYEQYF. The CDR3 coding sequence is TGTGCCAGCAGCGTAGATGGCAGGGGTTCCTCCTACGAGCAGTACTTC.

The V gene is TRBV24-1, the J gene TRBJ2-3, with 13 bases identical to TRBD2. The germline V gene encodes CDR1 KGHDR and CDR2 SFDVKD. This CDR3 is 14 amino acids long. V was pared by 12 bases and J by 3 bases, with 5 bases of the junction left unmatched. CDR3: CAATSGRLTDTQYF. CDR3 sequence (DNA): TGTGCCGCGACTAGCGGGAGGCTTACAGATACGCAGTATTTT.

The chain uses TRBV7-2 and TRBJ1-1; D is possibly TRBD1 (5 bases). This CDR3 spans 14 amino acids. Trimming stripped 4 bases from V and 0 bases from J, with 9 bases between. Germline-derived CDR1 and CDR2 are SGHTA and FQGNSA. The CDR3 is CASSSRQMNTEAFF. For the CDR3, the DNA is TGTGCCAGCAGCTCAAGACAGATGAACACTGAAGCTTTCTTT.

This rearrangement joins TRBV5-1 to TRBJ1-4, with D hard to call. Germline V gene lookup returns CDR1 SGHRS and CDR2 YFSETQ. The CDR3 totals 17 residues. With 0 bases removed from V and 2 bases from J, the gap between germline ends came to 14 bases. The CDR3 DNA follows: TGCGCCAGCAGCTTGGCCAGCGGGGTTGGGACTAATGAAAAACTGTTTTTT. Residues: CASSLASGVGTNEKLFF. Full variable domain (outside the CDR3, taken from reference TRBV5-1 and TRBJ1-4): KAGVTQTPRYLIKTRGQQVTLSCSPISGHRSVSWYQQTPGQGLQFLFEYFSETQRNKGNFPGRFSGRQFSNSRSEMNVSTLELGDSALYLCASSLASGVGTNEKLFFGSGTQLSVL.

The chain combines TRBV12-5 with TRBJ1-1; D unresolved. Germline V gene data show CDR1 as LGHNT and CDR2 as FRNRAP. CDR3 length: 15 residues. Trimming cost V 2 bases and J 0 bases, with 10 bases left between them. As DNA, the CDR3 is TGTGCTAGTGGTTTGACGGCGGCAATGAACACTGAAGCTTTCTTT. It is translated as CASGLTAAMNTEAFF.

The chain carries TRBV10-3 and TRBJ1-6, with D perhaps TRBD1 (6 bases). This CDR3 spans 16 amino acids. Between the trimmed V and J ends, which lost 2 bases and 6 bases, there was a span of 14 bases. From germline, CDR1 is ENHRY and CDR2 SYGVKD. The DNA for the CDR3 is TGTGCCATCAGTGAGAGTGGGGGCGTTGGTAATTCACCCCTCCACTTT. Amino acid sequence: CAISESGGVGNSPLHF.

The chain has TRBV28 and TRBJ2-1; 10 positions agree with TRBD2. J was trimmed by 12 bases and V by 5 bases; bases with no gene match: 7. This CDR3 spans 13 amino acids. Looked up from germline, CDR1 is MDHEN and CDR2 is SYDVKM. CDR3 coding DNA: TGTGCCAGCAGTGCGAGCGGGAGGGGGGGGCAGTTCTTC. It is translated as CASSASGRGGQFF.

The rearrangement links TRBV18 to TRBJ2-7; 9 bases fit TRBD1. CDR3 length: 15 amino acids. Germline CDR1 and CDR2: KGHSH and LQKENI. The trim removed 4 bases at V and 5 bases at J, leaving 9 bases unmatched. The CDR3 DNA reads as TGTGCCAGCTCACTACCGGGACAGGGCGGCAACGAGCAGTACTTC. Protein product: CASSLPGQGGNEQYF. Full variable domain (rest looked up from reference TRBV18 and TRBJ2-7): NAGVMQNPRHLVRRRGQEARLRCSPMKGHSHVYWYRQLPEEGLKFMVYLQKENIIDESGMPKERFSAEFPKEGPSILRIQQVVRGDSAAYFCASSLPGQGGNEQYFGPGTRLTVT.

CDR3 protein: CASGSQAWETQYF. The CDR3 DNA reads as TGTGCTAGTGGCTCTCAGGCTTGGGAGACCCAGTACTTC. The chain carries TRBV12-5 and TRBJ2-5; D remains ambiguous. V lost 6 bases, J lost 5 bases, and 13 bases lay in between. Looked up from germline, CDR1 is LGHNT and CDR2 is FRNRAP. This CDR3 is 13 amino acids long.

The gene calls are TRBV11-2 and TRBJ2-7, with 7 bases lining up with TRBD2. Per the germline V gene, CDR1 is SGHAT and CDR2 is FQNNGV. The CDR3 covers 16 residues. V lost 3 bases, J lost 2 bases, and 10 bases stayed unmatched. The CDR3 is CASSFPGGGPTYEQYF. CDR3 coding DNA: TGTGCCAGCAGCTTCCCGGGGGGAGGCCCCACCTACGAGCAGTACTTC.

This chain links TRBV18 with TRBJ2-7, with 7 bases that match TRBD1. J lost 0 bases, V lost 3 bases, and 8 bases had no gene match. Germline loops: CDR1 KGHSH, CDR2 LQKENI. The CDR3 spans 16 residues. CDR3 amino acids: CASSPWDSAISYEQYF. The CDR3 DNA reads TGTGCCAGCTCACCTTGGGACAGTGCAATCTCCTACGAGCAGTACTTC.

The chain is built from TRBV27 and TRBJ1-4; 9 nucleotides align to TRBD1. V shed 3 bases, J shed 7 bases, and the junction held 3 bases outside the gene matches. The CDR3 consists of 14 residues. The germline CDR1 and CDR2 sequences are MNHEY and SMNVEV (reference sequence). CDR3 bases: TGTGCCAGCAGTTTTAACAGGGGGCCTGAAAAACTGTTTTTT. It specifies CASSFNRGPEKLFF.